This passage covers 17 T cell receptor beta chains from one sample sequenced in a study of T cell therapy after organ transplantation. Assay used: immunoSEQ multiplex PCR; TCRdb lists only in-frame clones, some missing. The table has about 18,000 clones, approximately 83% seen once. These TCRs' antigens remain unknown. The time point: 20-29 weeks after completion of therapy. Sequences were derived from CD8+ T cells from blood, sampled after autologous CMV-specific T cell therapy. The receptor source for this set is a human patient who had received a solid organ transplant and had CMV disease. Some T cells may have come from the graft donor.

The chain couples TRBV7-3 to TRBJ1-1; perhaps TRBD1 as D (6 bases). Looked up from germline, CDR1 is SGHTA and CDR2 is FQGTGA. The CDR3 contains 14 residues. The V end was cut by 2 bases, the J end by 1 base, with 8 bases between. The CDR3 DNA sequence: TGTGCCAGCAGCTTATTGGGACAGAACACTGAAGCTTTCTTT. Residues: CASSLLGQNTEAFF.

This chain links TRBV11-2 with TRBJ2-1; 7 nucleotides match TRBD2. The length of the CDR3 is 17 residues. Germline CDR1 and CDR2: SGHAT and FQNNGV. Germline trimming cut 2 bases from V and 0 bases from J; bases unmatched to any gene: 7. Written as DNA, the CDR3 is TGTGCCAGCAGCTTAAGGGCGAGGACTAGCTCCTACAATGAGCAGTTCTTC. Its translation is CASSLRARTSSYNEQFF. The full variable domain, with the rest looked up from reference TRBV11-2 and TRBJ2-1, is EAGVAQSPRYKIIEKRQSVAFWCNPISGHATLYWYQQILGQGPKLLIQFQNNGVVDDSQLPKDRFSAERLKGVDSTLKIQPAKLEDSAVYLCASSLRARTSSYNEQFFGPGTRLTVL.

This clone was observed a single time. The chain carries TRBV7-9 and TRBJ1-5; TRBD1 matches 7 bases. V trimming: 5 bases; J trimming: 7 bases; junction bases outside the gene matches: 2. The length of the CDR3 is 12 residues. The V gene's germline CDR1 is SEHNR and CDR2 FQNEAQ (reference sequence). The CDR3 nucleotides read TGTGCCAGCAGCCTACAGGGGCAGCCCCAGCATTTT. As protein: CASSLQGQPQHF.

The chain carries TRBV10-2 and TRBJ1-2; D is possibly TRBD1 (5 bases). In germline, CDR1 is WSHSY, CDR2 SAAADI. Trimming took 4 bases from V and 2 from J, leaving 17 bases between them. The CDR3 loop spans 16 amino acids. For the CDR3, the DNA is TGCGCCAGCAGTGTTAGTAAAGGGGTAGGAAACTATGGCTACACCTTC. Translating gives CASSVSKGVGNYGYTF.

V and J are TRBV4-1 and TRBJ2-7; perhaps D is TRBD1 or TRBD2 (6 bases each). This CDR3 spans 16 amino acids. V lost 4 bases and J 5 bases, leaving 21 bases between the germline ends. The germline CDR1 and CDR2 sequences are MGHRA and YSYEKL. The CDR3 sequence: CASSPTGPPGADEQYF. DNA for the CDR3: TGCGCCAGCAGCCCAACCGGGCCCCCGGGGGCCGACGAGCAGTACTTC.

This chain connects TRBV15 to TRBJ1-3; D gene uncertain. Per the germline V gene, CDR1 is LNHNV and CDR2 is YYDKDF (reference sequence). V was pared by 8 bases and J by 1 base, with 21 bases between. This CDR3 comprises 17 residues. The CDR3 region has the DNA TGTGCCACCTCTGGCAACCGCGGCACAGCTTCTGGAAACACCATATATTTT. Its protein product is CATSGNRGTASGNTIYF.

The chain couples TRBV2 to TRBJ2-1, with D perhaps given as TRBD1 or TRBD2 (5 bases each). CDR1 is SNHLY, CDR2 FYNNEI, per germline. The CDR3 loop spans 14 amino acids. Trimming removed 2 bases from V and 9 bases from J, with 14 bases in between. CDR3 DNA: TGTGCCAGCAGTGAAACGTCACTAGGGGTTGAGCAGTTCTTC. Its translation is CASSETSLGVEQFF.

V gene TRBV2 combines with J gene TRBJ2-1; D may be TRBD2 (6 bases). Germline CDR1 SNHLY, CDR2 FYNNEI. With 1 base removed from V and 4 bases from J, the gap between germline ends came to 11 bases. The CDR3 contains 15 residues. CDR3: CASSEGQEGYNEQFF. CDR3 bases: TGTGCCAGCAGTGAAGGGCAGGAGGGGTACAATGAGCAGTTCTTC.

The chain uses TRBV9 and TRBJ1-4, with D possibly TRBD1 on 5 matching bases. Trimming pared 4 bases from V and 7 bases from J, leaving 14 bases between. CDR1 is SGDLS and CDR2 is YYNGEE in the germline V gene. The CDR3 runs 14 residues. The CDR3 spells CASSPWQGSEKLFF. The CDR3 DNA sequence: TGTGCCAGCAGCCCCTGGCAGGGCTCTGAAAAACTGTTTTTT. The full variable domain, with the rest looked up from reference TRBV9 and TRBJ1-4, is DSGVTQTPKHLITATGQRVTLRCSPRSGDLSVYWYQQSLDQGLQFLIQYYNGEERAKGNILERFSAQQFPDLHSELNLSSLELGDSALYFCASSPWQGSEKLFFGSGTQLSVL.

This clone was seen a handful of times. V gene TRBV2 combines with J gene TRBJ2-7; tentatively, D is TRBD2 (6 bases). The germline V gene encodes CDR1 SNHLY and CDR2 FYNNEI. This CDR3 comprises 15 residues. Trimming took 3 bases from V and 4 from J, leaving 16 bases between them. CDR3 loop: CASSDLGGRSYEQYF. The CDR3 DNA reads TGTGCCAGCAGTGATTTGGGGGGTCGGTCGTACGAGCAGTACTTC.

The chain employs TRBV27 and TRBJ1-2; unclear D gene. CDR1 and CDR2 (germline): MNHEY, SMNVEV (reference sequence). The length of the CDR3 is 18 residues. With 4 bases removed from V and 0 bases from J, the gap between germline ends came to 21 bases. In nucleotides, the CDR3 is TGTGCCAGCAGTTCCATCTTTGGGGTACTGCGCTCTAACTATGGCTACACCTTC. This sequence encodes CASSSIFGVLRSNYGYTF.

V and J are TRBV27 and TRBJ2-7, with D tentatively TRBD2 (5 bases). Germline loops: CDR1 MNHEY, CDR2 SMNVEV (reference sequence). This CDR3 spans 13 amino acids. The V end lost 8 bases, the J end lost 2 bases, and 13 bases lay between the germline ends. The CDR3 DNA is TGTGCCAGCGGGGAGCGATCCACCTACGAGCAGTACTTC. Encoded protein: CASGERSTYEQYF.

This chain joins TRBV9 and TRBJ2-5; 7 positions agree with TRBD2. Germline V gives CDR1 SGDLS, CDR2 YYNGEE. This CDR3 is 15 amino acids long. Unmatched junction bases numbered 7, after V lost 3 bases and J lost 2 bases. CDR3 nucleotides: TGTGCCAGCAGCGATGGAGCGGGGTTACAAGAGACCCAGTACTTC. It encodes CASSDGAGLQETQYF.

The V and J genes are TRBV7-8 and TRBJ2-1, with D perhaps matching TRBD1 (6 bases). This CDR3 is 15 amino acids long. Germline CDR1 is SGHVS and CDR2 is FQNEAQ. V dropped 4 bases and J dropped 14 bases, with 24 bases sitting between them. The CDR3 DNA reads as TGTGCCAGCAGCTATTTAAGCACAGGGAAGGTGGGAAAGTTCTTC. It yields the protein CASSYLSTGKVGKFF.

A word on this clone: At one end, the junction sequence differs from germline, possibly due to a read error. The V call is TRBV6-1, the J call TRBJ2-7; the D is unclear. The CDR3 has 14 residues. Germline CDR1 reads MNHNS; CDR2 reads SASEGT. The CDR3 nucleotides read TGTGCCAGCAGTGAAGCGCGTACCTCCCACGAGCAGTACTTC. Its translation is CASSEARTSHEQYF.

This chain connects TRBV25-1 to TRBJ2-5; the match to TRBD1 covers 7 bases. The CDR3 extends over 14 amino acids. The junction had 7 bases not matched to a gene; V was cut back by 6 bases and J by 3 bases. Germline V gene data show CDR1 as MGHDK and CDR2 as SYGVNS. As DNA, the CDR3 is TGTGCCAGCAGCCTTGACAGGGTTGAAGAGACCCAGTACTTC. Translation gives CASSLDRVEETQYF.

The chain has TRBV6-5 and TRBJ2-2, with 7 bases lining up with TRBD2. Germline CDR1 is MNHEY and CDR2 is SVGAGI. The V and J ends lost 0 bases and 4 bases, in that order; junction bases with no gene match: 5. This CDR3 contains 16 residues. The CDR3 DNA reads TGTGCCAGCAGTTACTCGGCGGGAGAATTCACCGGGGAGCTGTTTTTT. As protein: CASSYSAGEFTGELFF.